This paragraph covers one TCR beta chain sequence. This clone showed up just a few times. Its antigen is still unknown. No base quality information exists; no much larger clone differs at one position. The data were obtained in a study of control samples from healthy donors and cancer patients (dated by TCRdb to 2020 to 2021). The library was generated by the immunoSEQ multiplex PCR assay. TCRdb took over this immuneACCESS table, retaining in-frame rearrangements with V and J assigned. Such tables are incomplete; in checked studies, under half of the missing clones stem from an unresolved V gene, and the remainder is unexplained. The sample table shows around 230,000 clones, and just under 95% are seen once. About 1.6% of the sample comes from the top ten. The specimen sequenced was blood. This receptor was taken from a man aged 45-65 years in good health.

The sequenced DNA: TGTGCCGCATCCGGGACAGGGAGCTCTGGAAACACCATATATTTT. Its translation reads: CAASGTGSSGNTIYF. This sequence uses TRBV30 and TRBJ1-3; 9 middle bases align to TRBD1. Counted from cysteine to phenylalanine, this CDR3 has 15 amino acids. Kept here is only the CDR3 DNA, which spans 45 bases and is read in frame from base 1. According to the germline V gene (reference sequence), CDR1 reads GTSNPN and CDR2 reads SVGIG. V ends up 8 bases short and J 0 bases short, with an unmatched junction base count of 8.